This TCR beta chain was captured in a study of T cells in localized non-small cell lung cancer. Study outcomes and limitations: Adjacent lung was found to contain a median around 58 of the top 100 tumor clones.

Note on this clone: Its antigen is not identified.

Produced via immunoSEQ multiplex PCR; TCRdb's table is partial and in-frame only. The top ten hold less than 5% of the sample, which has more than 30,000 clones, 88% seen once. Germline trimming cut 1 base from V and 1 base from J; bases unmatched to any gene: 12. Germline CDR1 reads SGHRS; CDR2 reads YFSETQ. The CDR3 sequence is 18 residues long. The chain is built from TRBV5-1 and TRBJ2-5; 8 bases match TRBD1. The sequence came from a woman aged 35 to 70 with stage III lung adenocarcinoma. Sequenced here: peripheral blood mononuclear cells, sampled before any cancer treatment. The CDR3 here is CASSLIVPGQVPQETQYF. As DNA, the CDR3 is TGCGCCAGCAGCTTGATAGTCCCGGGACAGGTTCCCCAAGAGACCCAGTACTTC.